This is a list of T cell receptor beta chains from one sample in a study of siplizumab effects on memory and regulatory T cells. Some clones are missing from TCRdb's copy, which holds only in-frame ones; the method was immunoSEQ multiplex PCR. The sample records about 40,000 clones, about 89% being singletons. The specimen was naive CD4+ T cells sorted from blood. Source of these receptors: a human donor in good health. The CDR3 runs from the conserved cysteine through the conserved F or W. Each record gives: V gene, J gene, CDR3 protein.

v_call: TRBV7-9; j_call: TRBJ2-7; cdr3_aa: CASSLGEGGEQYF
v_call: TRBV6-5; j_call: TRBJ1-2; cdr3_aa: CASTRNRGLNYGYTF
v_call: TRBV19; j_call: TRBJ2-7; cdr3_aa: CASSIGGGYLPYEQYF
v_call: TRBV6-5; j_call: TRBJ1-6; cdr3_aa: CASTYVRTANSPLHF
v_call: TRBV7-9; j_call: TRBJ2-5; cdr3_aa: CASSPTSGSQETQYF
v_call: TRBV10-3; j_call: TRBJ1-2; cdr3_aa: CAISGTGPYYGYTF
v_call: TRBV11-2; j_call: TRBJ2-5; cdr3_aa: CASSLAGATGVETQYF
v_call: TRBV19; j_call: TRBJ2-7; cdr3_aa: CASSPGPRTGEQYF
v_call: TRBV2; j_call: TRBJ2-5; cdr3_aa: CASSDSTGGLRETQYF
v_call: TRBV6-5; j_call: TRBJ2-1; cdr3_aa: CASSYPGGNEQFF
v_call: TRBV7-8; j_call: TRBJ1-2; cdr3_aa: CASSLDREIYGYTF
v_call: TRBV5-8; j_call: TRBJ2-3; cdr3_aa: CASSLGRGTDTQYF
v_call: TRBV5-1; j_call: TRBJ2-5; cdr3_aa: CASSPTGLAEVQETQYF
v_call: TRBV18; j_call: TRBJ1-2; cdr3_aa: CASSPGRSHYGYTF
v_call: TRBV6-5; j_call: TRBJ2-3; cdr3_aa: CASKPDYSTDTQYF
v_call: TRBV29-1; j_call: TRBJ2-1; cdr3_aa: CSVFQPDSYNEQFF
v_call: TRBV18; j_call: TRBJ2-7; cdr3_aa: CASSQDRSLTYEQYF
v_call: TRBV28; j_call: TRBJ1-1; cdr3_aa: CASRPGDRYTEAFF
v_call: TRBV10-3; j_call: TRBJ1-3; cdr3_aa: CAITSSGDGNTIYF
v_call: TRBV5-8; j_call: TRBJ1-5; cdr3_aa: CASSGTQGAKSNQPQHF
v_call: TRBV27; j_call: TRBJ1-2; cdr3_aa: CASSLISTTNYGYTF
v_call: TRBV5-1; j_call: TRBJ1-3; cdr3_aa: CASSLVGSGNTIYF
v_call: TRBV19; j_call: TRBJ2-5; cdr3_aa: CASSIRGFAETQYF
v_call: TRBV25-1; j_call: TRBJ2-2; cdr3_aa: CASSDRTSGGAKRVFF
v_call: TRBV19; j_call: TRBJ2-2; cdr3_aa: CASRVAGFTGELFF
v_call: TRBV30; j_call: TRBJ2-6; cdr3_aa: CAWQGSSISGANVLTF
v_call: TRBV12-5; j_call: TRBJ1-4; cdr3_aa: CASGPGRDVLNEKLFF
v_call: TRBV5-6; j_call: TRBJ1-2; cdr3_aa: CASSLGQELGYTF
v_call: TRBV29-1; j_call: TRBJ2-5; cdr3_aa: CSAGGLAGEETQYF
v_call: TRBV7-9; j_call: TRBJ2-7; cdr3_aa: CASSYYRDANYEQYF
v_call: TRBV5-4; j_call: TRBJ2-2; cdr3_aa: CASSLNRGDTGELFF
v_call: TRBV5-1; j_call: TRBJ2-2; cdr3_aa: CASGRTGATGELFF
v_call: TRBV29-1; j_call: TRBJ2-5; cdr3_aa: CSVWDREETQYF
v_call: TRBV19; j_call: TRBJ2-7; cdr3_aa: CASSIEGPIYEQYF
v_call: TRBV18; j_call: TRBJ2-6; cdr3_aa: CASSPDNSGANVLTF
v_call: TRBV6-5; j_call: TRBJ1-1; cdr3_aa: CASSYSTGDTEAFF
v_call: TRBV5-5; j_call: TRBJ1-3; cdr3_aa: CASSFGSAGGKNTIYF
v_call: TRBV4-1; j_call: TRBJ2-3; cdr3_aa: CASRHLLAGQGTDTQYF
v_call: TRBV6-5; j_call: TRBJ2-2; cdr3_aa: CASSYERYTGELFF
v_call: TRBV2; j_call: TRBJ1-2; cdr3_aa: CASSEQAEGGYTF
v_call: TRBV7-8; j_call: TRBJ1-1; cdr3_aa: CASSITGYTEAFF
v_call: TRBV7-8; j_call: TRBJ1-5; cdr3_aa: CASSRSRDRGQPQHF
v_call: TRBV4-1; j_call: TRBJ2-1; cdr3_aa: CASSQDDGGAFEQFF
v_call: TRBV2; j_call: TRBJ1-2; cdr3_aa: CASRGGGWGYTF
v_call: TRBV7-2; j_call: TRBJ2-3; cdr3_aa: CASSLGGLGTDTQYF
v_call: TRBV4-1; j_call: TRBJ1-1; cdr3_aa: CASSTPVMNTEAFF
v_call: TRBV4-1; j_call: TRBJ2-1; cdr3_aa: CASSSRPGQPGEQFF
v_call: TRBV18; j_call: TRBJ2-5; cdr3_aa: CASSPPAGEETQYF
v_call: TRBV14; j_call: TRBJ2-3; cdr3_aa: CASSGGGTQYF
v_call: TRBV7-8; j_call: TRBJ2-5; cdr3_aa: CASSLEASGRGETQYF
v_call: TRBV6-5; j_call: TRBJ1-4; cdr3_aa: CASSYSAGLLNEKLFF
v_call: TRBV11-2; j_call: TRBJ2-2; cdr3_aa: CASSPTSILNTGELFF
v_call: TRBV10-3; j_call: TRBJ1-2; cdr3_aa: CAIRGDRYGYTF
v_call: TRBV11-2; j_call: TRBJ1-3; cdr3_aa: CASTRTGSGNTIYF